The 25 T cell receptor beta chains presented below share a single source sample, sequenced in a study of cytomegalovirus exposure and HLA in healthy donors. The PCR contained 60 Vbeta and 13 Jbeta primers. The table came from immunoSEQ multiplex PCR; TCRdb's copy has only in-frame clones and leaves some out. This sample yields under 130,000 clones, of which approximately 86% are seen a single time; 6% to 7.5% belongs to the top ten. The sample taken for sequencing was PBMCs. These receptors were obtained from a man aged 18 to 29 in good health and CMV-seronegative.

The chain joins TRBV6-1 to TRBJ1-1, with D perhaps matching TRBD1 (6 bases). The CDR3 runs 14 residues. V lost 5 bases and J 6 bases, leaving 16 bases between the germline ends. The germline V gene encodes CDR1 MNHNS and CDR2 SASEGT. CDR3 sequence reads: CASSIPRGGAEAFF. CDR3 coding DNA: TGTGCCAGCAGTATTCCCAGGGGAGGGGCTGAAGCTTTCTTT.

The chain joins TRBV7-9 to TRBJ1-4; 7 bases align to TRBD1. CDR1 and CDR2 from the germline V gene are SEHNR and FQNEAQ (reference sequence). V shed 3 bases and J 2 bases; nucleotides not matched to a gene: 3. The CDR3 totals 15 residues. CDR3 in amino acids: CASSLHRGTNEKLFF. CDR3 coding DNA: TGTGCCAGCAGCTTGCACAGGGGTACTAATGAAAAACTGTTTTTT.

The table lists this clone with a count of one. This chain links TRBV11-2 with TRBJ2-3; D gene unclear. Germline CDR1 reads SGHAT; CDR2 reads FQNNGV. The CDR3 runs 13 residues. The V end was cut by 7 bases, the J end by 1 base, with 9 bases between. The CDR3 here is CASIISGTDTQYF. CDR3 nucleotides: TGTGCCAGCATCATTAGTGGCACAGATACGCAGTATTTT.

The genes are TRBV2 and TRBJ1-1; TRBD1 aligns across 7 bases. The CDR3 is 15 amino acids. V was clipped by 5 bases and J by 8 bases; unmatched bases: 14. CDR1 SNHLY and CDR2 FYNNEI come from the germline V gene. The CDR3, as DNA: TGTGCCAGCAGTCTGGCCGGGACAGCGCGAGTGGAAGCTTTCTTT. Its protein product is CASSLAGTARVEAFF.

As concerns this clone: One junction end does not reproduce the germline sequence, and a read error may be involved. V is TRBV25-1 and J is TRBJ2-2, with D possibly TRBD2 on 5 matching bases. The CDR3 has 14 residues. Germline V gives CDR1 MGHDK, CDR2 SYGVNS. The CDR3 loop reads CASSEYMRTGEPFF. In DNA, the CDR3 is TGTGCCAGCAGTGAATACATGAGAACCGGGGAGCCGTTTTTT.

This clone appeared a single time. The chain employs TRBV21-1 and TRBJ2-7; TRBD2, the table's D call, lacks a check against the DNA. TRBV21-1 is given as a pseudogene. This CDR3 has 18 amino acids. CDR3 in DNA: TGTGCCAGCAGCAAGAAAAGTAGCACATCCACCACCCCCTACGAGCAGTACTTC. Amino acids: CASSKKSSTSTTPYEQYF.

The chain has TRBV27 and TRBJ2-7, with TRBD1 matching 12 bases. The junction had 6 bases not matched to a gene; V was cut back by 1 base and J by 5 bases. The CDR3 is made up of 16 amino acids. Germline V lookup: CDR1 MNHEY, CDR2 SMNVEV (reference sequence). The CDR3 here is CASSLLGGQGAHEQYF. The DNA of the CDR3 is TGTGCCAGCAGTTTATTAGGGGGACAGGGGGCCCACGAGCAGTACTTC.

This clone was seen just once. The chain combines TRBV19 with TRBJ2-7; tentative D call: TRBD1 (5 bases). The V gene's germline CDR1 is LNHDA and CDR2 SQIVND (reference sequence). The length of the CDR3 is 15 residues. Trimming left V 2 bases short and J 1 base short, with 12 bases between. Here the CDR3 reads CASSILGAESYEQYF. The DNA of the CDR3 is TGTGCCAGTAGTATATTAGGGGCAGAGTCCTACGAGCAGTACTTC.

J is TRBJ1-1 and V is TRBV5-1, with 7 positions matching TRBD1. The CDR3 is 13 amino acids. CDR1 SGHRS and CDR2 YFSETQ come from the germline V gene. Germline trimming cut 4 bases from V and 5 bases from J; bases unmatched to any gene: 5. This CDR3 reads CASSRQGVTEAFF. The CDR3, as DNA: TGCGCCAGCAGCCGACAGGGAGTAACTGAAGCTTTCTTT.

The rearrangement joins TRBV7-2 to TRBJ1-3; D is possibly TRBD1 (5 bases). Germline CDR1 SGHTA, CDR2 FQGNSA. This CDR3 has 16 amino acids. V was pared by 6 bases and J by 0 bases, with 15 bases between. The CDR3 bases are TGTGCCAGCAGTCCTCTCGGGGGAGGCTCTGGAAACACCATATATTTT. Translation gives CASSPLGGGSGNTIYF.

J is TRBJ1-2 and V is TRBV28, with 9 bases identical to TRBD1. CDR3 length equals 15 residues. Looked up from germline, CDR1 is MDHEN and CDR2 is SYDVKM. Trimming took 5 bases from V and 8 from J; bases not matched to a gene: 12. In nucleotides, the CDR3 is TGTGCCAGCAGTCTAGGGACAGGGCTTTTCAGGGGCTACACCTTC. Its protein is CASSLGTGLFRGYTF.

This sequence joins TRBV28 and TRBJ2-7, with D perhaps TRBD1 (6 bases). Germline CDR1 MDHEN, CDR2 SYDVKM. This CDR3 is 14 amino acids long. V was trimmed by 4 bases and J by 2 bases, leaving 12 bases between them. CDR3 DNA: TGTGCCAGCAGTTCGCTGGGGGCCACCTACGAGCAGTACTTC. It specifies CASSSLGATYEQYF.

The J gene is TRBJ1-2, the V gene TRBV6-5; 10 positions agree with TRBD1. With V trimmed by 5 bases and J by 4 bases, 4 bases remained unmatched. The CDR3 consists of 14 residues. CDR1 and CDR2 from the germline V gene are MNHEY and SVGAGI. The CDR3 DNA follows: TGTGCCAGCAGTCCAGGACAGGGGGGCTATGGCTACACCTTC. Residues: CASSPGQGGYGYTF.

This sequence joins TRBV27 and TRBJ2-1, with 9 bases lining up with TRBD1. The V gene end was trimmed by 6 bases and the J gene end by 3 bases; junction bases not matched to a gene: 6. Per germline, CDR1 MNHEY and CDR2 SMNVEV (reference sequence). This CDR3 comprises 15 residues. CDR3 DNA: TGTGCCAGCAGATTAACAGGGGGCGGCTACAATGAGCAGTTCTTC. Translating gives CASRLTGGGYNEQFF.

This chain links TRBV11-2 with TRBJ2-2; perhaps TRBD1 as D (5 bases). Germline V lookup: CDR1 SGHAT, CDR2 FQNNGV. This CDR3 comprises 17 residues. V lost 0 bases and J 5 bases, leaving 16 bases between the germline ends. DNA for the CDR3: TGTGCCAGCAGCTTAGATCTACTTACAGGAAATACCGGGGAGCTGTTTTTT. Its translation: CASSLDLLTGNTGELFF.

The chain joins TRBV9 to TRBJ1-2, with 7 bases lining up with TRBD1. Germline CDR1 reads SGDLS; CDR2 reads YYNGEE. The CDR3 runs to 14 residues. The J segment lost 2 bases and the V segment lost 3 bases, leaving 4 bases of the junction unmatched. CDR3 sequence: CASSADRANYGYTF. In DNA, the CDR3 is TGTGCCAGCAGCGCCGACAGGGCGAACTATGGCTACACCTTC.

This chain links TRBV19 with TRBJ2-3; 8 bases line up with TRBD1. V lost 6 bases to trimming and J lost 8 bases; unmatched junction nucleotides: 22. Germline V gives CDR1 LNHDA, CDR2 SQIVND (reference sequence). The CDR3 contains 18 residues. CDR3: CASSHETDRGRAGSTQYF. CDR3 nucleotides: TGTGCCAGTAGCCACGAAACAGACAGGGGTCGAGCAGGGAGTACGCAGTATTTT.

This chain links TRBV7-9 with TRBJ1-4; D gene ambiguous. With 4 bases removed from V and 4 bases from J, the gap between germline ends came to 10 bases. The CDR3 is 14 amino acids. Germline V gene data show CDR1 as SEHNR and CDR2 as FQNEAQ (reference sequence). The CDR3: CASSSRHDNEKLFF. As DNA, the CDR3 is TGTGCCAGCAGCTCCCGACACGATAATGAAAAACTGTTTTTT.

V gene TRBV19 combines with J gene TRBJ1-1; 7 nucleotides line up with TRBD1. The germline CDR1 and CDR2 sequences are LNHDA and SQIVND (reference sequence). After removal of 5 bases from V and 1 base from J, the junction contained 7 bases not matched to a gene. CDR3 length: 15 residues. CDR3 loop: CASSGGTVQNTEAFF. CDR3 bases: TGTGCCAGTAGTGGAGGGACAGTTCAGAACACTGAAGCTTTCTTT.

The chain is built from TRBV11-2 and TRBJ2-5; 8 nucleotides agree with TRBD2. The J call may be incorrect, as the DNA end agrees better with TRBJ2-7. The CDR3 has 14 amino acids. Germline CDR1 and CDR2: SGHAT and FQNNGV. The CDR3 DNA follows: TGTGCCAGCAGCTTTACTAGCGGCTCCTACGAGCAGTACTTC. This sequence encodes CASSFTSGSYEQYF.

The rearrangement uses TRBV13 and TRBJ1-2, with D possibly matching TRBD1 (5 bases). The germline CDR1 and CDR2 sequences are PRHDT and FYEKMQ (reference sequence). CDR3 length: 15 amino acids. V lost 2 bases, J lost 3 bases, and 13 bases lay in between. This CDR3 is CASSLLQGGYYGYTF. CDR3 nucleotides: TGTGCCAGCAGCTTACTGCAGGGAGGTTACTATGGCTACACCTTC.

V is TRBV7-9 and J is TRBJ2-1; no firm D call. V was cut by 1 base and J by 2 bases, with 6 bases left in between. The CDR3 is 14 residues long. Germline V gene sequence: CDR1 SEHNR, CDR2 FQNEAQ (reference sequence). CDR3 coding DNA: TGTGCCAGCAGCTTAGTCGAGACCTACAATGAGCAGTTCTTC. Residues: CASSLVETYNEQFF.

The chain recombines TRBV14 with TRBJ2-2, with D unclear. Germline V gene lookup returns CDR1 SGHDN and CDR2 FVKESK. V lost 3 bases and J 2 bases, leaving 13 bases between the germline ends. CDR3 length: 16 residues. CDR3 DNA sequence: TGTGCCAGCAGCCATAAGAGCCCTACCAACACCGGGGAGCTGTTTTTT. Translation gives CASSHKSPTNTGELFF.

V gene TRBV5-8 combines with J gene TRBJ2-7; tentatively, D is TRBD2 (5 bases). Germline CDR1 and CDR2: SGHTS and YDEGEE. Deletions cut 0 bases from V and 3 bases from J, with 10 bases between. CDR3 length: 14 residues. CDR3 sequence (DNA): TGTGCCAGCAGCTTGGGGCTAGCAGTCTACGAGCAGTACTTC. Its translation: CASSLGLAVYEQYF. Complete variable domain (other parts from reference TRBV5-8 and TRBJ2-7): EAGVTQSPTHLIKTRGQQATLRCSPISGHTSVYWYQQALGLGLQFLLWYDEGEERNRGNFPPRFSGRQFPNYSSELNVNALELEDSALYLCASSLGLAVYEQYFGPGTRLTVT.

The chain links TRBV4-3 to TRBJ2-1; D is uncertain. Germline assignment: CDR1 LGHNA and CDR2 YSLEER. This CDR3 contains 15 residues. V lost 0 bases and J 5 bases, leaving 11 bases between the germline ends. The CDR3 sequence: CASSQDGSRNNEQFF. For the CDR3, the DNA is TGCGCCAGCAGCCAAGATGGCTCAAGAAACAATGAGCAGTTCTTC.